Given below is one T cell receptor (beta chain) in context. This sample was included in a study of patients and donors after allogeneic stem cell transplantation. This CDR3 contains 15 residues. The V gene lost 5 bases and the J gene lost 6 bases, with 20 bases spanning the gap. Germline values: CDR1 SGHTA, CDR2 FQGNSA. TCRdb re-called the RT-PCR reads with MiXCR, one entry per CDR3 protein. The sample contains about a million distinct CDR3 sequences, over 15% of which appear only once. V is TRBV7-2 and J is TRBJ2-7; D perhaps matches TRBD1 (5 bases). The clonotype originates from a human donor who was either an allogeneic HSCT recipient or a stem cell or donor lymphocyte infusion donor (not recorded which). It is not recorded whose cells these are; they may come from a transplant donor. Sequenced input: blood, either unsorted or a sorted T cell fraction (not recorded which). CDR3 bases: TGTGCCAGCAGCACCCTCGACCGTATCAGGGCCGAGCAGTACTTC. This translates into CASSTLDRIRAEQYF.